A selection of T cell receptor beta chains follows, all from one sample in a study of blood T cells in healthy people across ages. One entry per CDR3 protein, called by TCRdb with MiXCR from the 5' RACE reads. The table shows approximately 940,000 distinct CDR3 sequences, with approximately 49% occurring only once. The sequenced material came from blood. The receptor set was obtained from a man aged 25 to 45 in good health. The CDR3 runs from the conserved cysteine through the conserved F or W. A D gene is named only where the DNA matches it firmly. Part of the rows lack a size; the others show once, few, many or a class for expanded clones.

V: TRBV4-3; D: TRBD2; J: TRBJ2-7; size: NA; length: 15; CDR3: CASSHTREALNEQYF; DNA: TGCGCCAGCAGCCACACCCGGGAGGCTCTAAACGAGCAGTACTTC
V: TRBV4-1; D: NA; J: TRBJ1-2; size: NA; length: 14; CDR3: CASSVRSVLYGYTF; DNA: TGCGCCAGCAGCGTAAGATCGGTTCTCTATGGCTACACCTTC
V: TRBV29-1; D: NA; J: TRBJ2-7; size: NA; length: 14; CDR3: CSVEAGRNTYEQYF; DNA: TGCAGCGTTGAAGCAGGGAGGAACACCTACGAGCAGTACTTC
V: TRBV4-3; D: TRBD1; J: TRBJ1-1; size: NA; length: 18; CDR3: CASSQGVQGGGMNTEAFF; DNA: TGCGCCAGCAGCCAAGGGGTACAGGGAGGGGGCATGAACACTGAAGCTTTCTTT
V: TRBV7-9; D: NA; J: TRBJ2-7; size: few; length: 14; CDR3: CASSLVGFSYEQYF; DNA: TGTGCCAGCAGCTTAGTCGGGTTCTCCTACGAGCAGTACTTC
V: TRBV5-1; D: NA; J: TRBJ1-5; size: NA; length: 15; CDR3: CASPRPPPSDQPQHF; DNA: TGCGCCAGTCCTAGACCCCCCCCATCGGATCAGCCCCAGCATTTT
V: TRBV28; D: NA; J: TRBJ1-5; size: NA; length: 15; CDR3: CASSTGNGIYQPQHF; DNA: TGTGCCAGCAGTACAGGGAACGGGATATATCAGCCCCAGCATTTT
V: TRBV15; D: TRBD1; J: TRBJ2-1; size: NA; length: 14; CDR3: CATSIGTDYNEQFF; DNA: TGTGCCACCAGCATCGGGACAGATTACAATGAGCAGTTCTTC
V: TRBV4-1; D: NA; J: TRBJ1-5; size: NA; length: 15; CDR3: CASSQQGRGNQPQHF; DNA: TGCGCCAGCAGCCAACAGGGTAGGGGCAATCAGCCCCAGCATTTT
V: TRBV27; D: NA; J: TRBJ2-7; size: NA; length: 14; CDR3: CASRFTGGGYEQYF; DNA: TGTGCCAGCAGGTTTACAGGTGGGGGCTACGAGCAGTACTTC
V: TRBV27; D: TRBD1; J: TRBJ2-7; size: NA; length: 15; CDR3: CAGSPGTGSSYEQYF; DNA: TGTGCCGGCAGTCCCGGGACAGGGAGCTCCTACGAGCAGTACTTC
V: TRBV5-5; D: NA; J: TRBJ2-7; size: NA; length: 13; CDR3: CASSFTTGTEQYF; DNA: TGTGCCAGCAGCTTCACCACAGGGACCGAGCAGTACTTC
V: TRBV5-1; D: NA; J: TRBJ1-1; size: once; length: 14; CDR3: CASSLDNMNTEAFF; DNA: TGCGCCAGCAGCCTGGACAACATGAACACTGAAGCTTTCTTT
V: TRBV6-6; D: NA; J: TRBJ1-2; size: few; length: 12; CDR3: CASSDTGCGYTF; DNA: TGTGCCAGCAGTGACACAGGGTGTGGCTACACCTTC
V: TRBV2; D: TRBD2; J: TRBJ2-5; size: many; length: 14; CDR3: CASSEWSGAETQYF; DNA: TGTGCCAGCAGTGAATGGAGCGGGGCGGAGACCCAGTACTTC
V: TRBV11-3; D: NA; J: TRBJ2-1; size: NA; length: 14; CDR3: CASSLEDRRNEQFF; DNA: TGTGCCAGCAGCTTAGAGGATCGGCGGAATGAGCAGTTCTTC
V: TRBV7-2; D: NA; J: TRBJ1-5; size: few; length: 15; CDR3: CASSPEAGNNQPQHF; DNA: TGTGCCAGCAGCCCTGAGGCAGGGAACAATCAGCCCCAGCATTTT
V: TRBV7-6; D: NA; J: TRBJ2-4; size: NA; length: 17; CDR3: CASSGSQGFLAKNIQYF; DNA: TGTGCCAGCAGCGGATCCCAGGGGTTCTTAGCCAAAAACATTCAGTACTTC
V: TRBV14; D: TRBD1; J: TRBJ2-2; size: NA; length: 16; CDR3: CASSLGTGASVGELFF; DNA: TGTGCCAGCAGCCTCGGGACAGGGGCTTCAGTCGGGGAGCTGTTTTTT
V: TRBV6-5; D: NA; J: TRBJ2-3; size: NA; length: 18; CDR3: CASSYSSPGPGSTDTQYF; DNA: TGTGCCAGCAGTTACTCGAGTCCTGGACCCGGGAGCACAGATACGCAGTATTTT
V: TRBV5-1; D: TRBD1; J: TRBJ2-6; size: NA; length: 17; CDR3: CASSSWTGGSGANVLTF; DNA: TGCGCCAGCAGCTCCTGGACAGGGGGCTCTGGGGCCAACGTCCTGACTTTC
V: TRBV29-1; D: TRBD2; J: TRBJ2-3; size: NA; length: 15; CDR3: CSVPRRGGPTDTQYF; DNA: TGCAGCGTCCCCAGACGGGGGGGGCCGACAGATACGCAGTATTTT
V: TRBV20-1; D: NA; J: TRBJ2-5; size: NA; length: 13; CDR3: CSAPREVQETRYF; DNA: TGCAGTGCCCCTAGAGAGGTCCAAGAGACCCGGTACTTC
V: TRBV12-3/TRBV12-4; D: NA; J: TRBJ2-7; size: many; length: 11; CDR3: CASSRQYEQYF; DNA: TGTGCCAGCAGCCGTCAGTACGAGCAGTACTTC
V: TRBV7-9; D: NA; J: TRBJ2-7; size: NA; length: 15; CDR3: CASSLFSGFSYEQYF; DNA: TGTGCCAGCAGCTTATTCAGCGGATTTTCCTACGAGCAGTACTTC
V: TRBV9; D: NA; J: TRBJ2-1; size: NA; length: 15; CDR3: CASSVAGLGVDEQFF; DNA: TGTGCCAGCAGCGTAGCAGGCTTGGGGGTGGATGAGCAGTTCTTC
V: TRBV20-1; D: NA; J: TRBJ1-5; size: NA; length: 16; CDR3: CSAIPTGTKGGQPQHF; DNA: TGCAGTGCAATTCCCACCGGGACTAAGGGAGGTCAGCCCCAGCATTTT
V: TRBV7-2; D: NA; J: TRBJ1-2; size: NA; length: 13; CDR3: CASAPAVVYGYTF; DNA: TGTGCCAGCGCCCCGGCCGTAGTCTATGGCTACACCTTC
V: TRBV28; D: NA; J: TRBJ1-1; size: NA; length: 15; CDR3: CASRTPGSMNTEAFF; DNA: TGTGCCAGTCGCACTCCTGGATCCATGAACACTGAAGCTTTCTTT
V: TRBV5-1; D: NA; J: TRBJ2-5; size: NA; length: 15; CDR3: CATSEYGGYQETQYF; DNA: TGCGCCACCTCAGAATACGGCGGGTACCAAGAGACCCAGTACTTC
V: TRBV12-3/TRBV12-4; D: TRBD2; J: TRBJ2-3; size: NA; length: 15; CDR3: CASMGLAGGRDTQYF; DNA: TGTGCCAGCATGGGACTAGCGGGGGGTAGAGATACGCAGTATTTT
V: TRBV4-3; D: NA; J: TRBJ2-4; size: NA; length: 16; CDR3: CASSLTGDLPRNIQYF; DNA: TGCGCCAGCAGCCTAACCGGGGACTTACCCCGGAACATTCAGTACTTC
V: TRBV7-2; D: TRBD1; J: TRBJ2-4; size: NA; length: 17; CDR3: CASSETGARIAKNIQYF; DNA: TGTGCCAGCAGCGAGACAGGGGCGCGGATAGCCAAAAACATTCAGTACTTC
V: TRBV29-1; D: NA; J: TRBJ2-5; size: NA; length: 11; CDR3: CSAEGRETQYF; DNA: TGCAGCGCGGAGGGTCGGGAGACCCAGTACTTC
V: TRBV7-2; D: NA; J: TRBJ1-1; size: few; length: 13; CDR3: CASSLGSGEVAFF; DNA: TGTGCCAGCAGCTTAGGATCAGGGGAGGTTGCTTTCTTT
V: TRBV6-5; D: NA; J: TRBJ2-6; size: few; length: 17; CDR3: CASSYYMTSSGANVLTF; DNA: TGTGCCAGCAGTTACTATATGACAAGCTCTGGGGCCAACGTCCTGACTTTC
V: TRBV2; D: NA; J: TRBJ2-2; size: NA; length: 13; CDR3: CASSRTSPGELFF; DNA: TGTGCCAGCAGCCGTACTAGTCCCGGGGAGCTGTTTTTT
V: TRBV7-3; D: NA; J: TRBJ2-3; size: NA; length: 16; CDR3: CASSLDRAGGTDTQYF; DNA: TGTGCCAGCAGCTTAGATCGGGCAGGGGGCACAGATACGCAGTATTTT
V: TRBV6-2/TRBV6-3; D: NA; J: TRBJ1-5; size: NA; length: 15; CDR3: CASSRNSRAGQPQHF; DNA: TGTGCCAGCAGTAGGAACTCGCGGGCAGGTCAGCCCCAGCATTTT
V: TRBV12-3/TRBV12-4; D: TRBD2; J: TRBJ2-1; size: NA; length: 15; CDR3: CASTFGTSGYNEQFF; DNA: TGTGCCAGCACCTTCGGGACTAGCGGCTACAATGAGCAGTTCTTC
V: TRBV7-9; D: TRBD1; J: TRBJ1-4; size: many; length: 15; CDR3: CASSLDRGTNEKLFF; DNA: TGTGCCAGCAGCTTAGACAGGGGGACTAATGAAAAACTGTTTTTT
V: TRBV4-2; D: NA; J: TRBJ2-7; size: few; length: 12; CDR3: CASSRDIDEQYF; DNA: TGTGCCAGCAGCCGGGACATTGACGAGCAGTACTTC
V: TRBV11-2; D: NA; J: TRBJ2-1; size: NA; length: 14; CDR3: CASNRGPLDNEQFF; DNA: TGTGCCAGCAATCGGGGCCCTCTGGACAATGAGCAGTTCTTC
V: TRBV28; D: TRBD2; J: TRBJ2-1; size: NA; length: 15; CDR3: CASSFPKRGGHEQFF; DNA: TGTGCCAGCAGTTTCCCCAAGCGGGGGGGCCATGAGCAGTTCTTC
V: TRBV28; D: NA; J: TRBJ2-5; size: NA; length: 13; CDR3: CASSLIGRETQYF; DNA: TGTGCCAGCAGTTTGATCGGCCGGGAGACCCAGTACTTC
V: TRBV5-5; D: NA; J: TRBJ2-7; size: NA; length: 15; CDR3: CASSLLASGTVEQYF; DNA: TGTGCCAGCAGCCTACTGGCCTCCGGGACCGTCGAGCAGTACTTC
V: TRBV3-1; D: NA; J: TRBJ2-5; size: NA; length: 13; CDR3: CATAIYALETQYF; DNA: TGTGCCACCGCAATCTACGCGTTGGAGACCCAGTACTTC
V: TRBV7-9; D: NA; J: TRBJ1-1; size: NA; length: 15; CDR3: CASSSARAMNTEAFF; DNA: TGTGCCAGCAGCTCCGCCAGAGCGATGAACACTGAAGCTTTCTTT